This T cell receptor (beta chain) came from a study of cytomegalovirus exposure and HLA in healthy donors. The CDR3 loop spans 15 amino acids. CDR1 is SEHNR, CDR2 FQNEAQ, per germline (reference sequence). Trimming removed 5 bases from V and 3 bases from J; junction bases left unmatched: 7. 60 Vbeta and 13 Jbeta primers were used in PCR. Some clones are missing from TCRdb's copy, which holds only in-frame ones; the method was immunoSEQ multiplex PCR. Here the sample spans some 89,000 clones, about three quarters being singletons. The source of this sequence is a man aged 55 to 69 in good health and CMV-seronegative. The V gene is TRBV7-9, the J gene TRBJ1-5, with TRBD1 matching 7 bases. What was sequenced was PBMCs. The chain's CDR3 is CASSAQGGDNQPQHF. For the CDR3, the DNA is TGTGCCAGCAGCGCCCAGGGGGGAGACAATCAGCCCCAGCATTTT.